These T cell receptor beta chains were read from a single sample in a study of blood T cell repertoires in COVID-19. Data came from immunoSEQ multiplex PCR; TCRdb stores just in-frame clones and leaves some out. The sample carries a few hundred thousand clones, roughly 87% recorded once. Source material: PBMCs or T cells enriched from blood (not recorded which). All receptors derive from a woman aged 25 to 39 who had recovered from COVID-19. CDR3s include the opening cysteine and the closing phenylalanine or tryptophan. The D gene is left open where the match is weak. Expanded clones are given a class, and other clones once, few, many or no size at all.

NA	TRBV6-5	15	TRBJ1-2	NA	TGTGCCAGCAGGCCCGGCGCAGGGAAAGCCTATGGCTACACCTTC	CASRPGAGKAYGYTF
many	TRBV6-5	12	TRBJ1-2	TRBD1	TGTGCCAGCAAAGGGACAGCGGATGGCTACACCTTC	CASKGTADGYTF
NA	TRBV5-6	14	TRBJ1-4	TRBD1	TGTGCCAGCAGATTGACAGGGGGAAATGAAAAACTGTTTTTT	CASRLTGGNEKLFF
NA	TRBV5-1	14	TRBJ1-1	NA	TGCGCCAGCAGCCGACGGACAGCGAACACTGAAGCTTTCTTT	CASSRRTANTEAFF
NA	TRBV18	15	TRBJ2-3	NA	TGTGCCAGCTCACCACCGTCGGCTAGGGGTAGTGCGCAGTATTTT	CASSPPSARGSAQYF
NA	TRBV7-8	14	TRBJ2-5	NA	TGTGCCAGCAGCGGACGGGGGTACCAAGAGACCCAGTACTTC	CASSGRGYQETQYF
NA	TRBV23-1	16	TRBJ1-5	TRBD1	TGCGCCAGCTACAAACAGGGGGCGATTGGCAATCAGCCCCAGCATTTT	CASYKQGAIGNQPQHF
NA	TRBV6-5	11	TRBJ2-7	NA	TGTGCCAGCAGGAGCGCCTACGAGCAGTACTTC	CASRSAYEQYF
NA	TRBV14	19	TRBJ1-5	TRBD1	TGTGCCAGCAGCCCAGGAGCGGGACAGGGGAATTATAGCAATCAGCCCCAGCATTTT	CASSPGAGQGNYSNQPQHF
NA	TRBV6-5	16	TRBJ1-2	TRBD1	TGTGCCAGCAGTTACGCCGGACAGGGCAGGGACTATGGCTACACCTTC	CASSYAGQGRDYGYTF
NA	TRBV9	16	TRBJ2-1	TRBD1	TGTGCCAGCAGTGGACAGGGGATAGCAAACTACAATGAGCAGTTCTTC	CASSGQGIANYNEQFF
NA	TRBV19	15	TRBJ2-1	NA	TGTGCCAGTAGCAATCCGGGTCACTCCTACAATGAGCAGTTCTTC	CASSNPGHSYNEQFF
NA	TRBV7-8	14	TRBJ1-5	NA	TGTGCCAGCAGCTTAGTCCGGCAGGGGCAGCCCCAGCATTTT	CASSLVRQGQPQHF
NA	TRBV30	13	TRBJ1-1	NA	TGTGCCTGGAGGATCGGACAGAACACTGAAGCTTTCTTT	CAWRIGQNTEAFF
NA	TRBV7-3	15	TRBJ2-3	NA	TGTGCCAGCAGCTTATGGGGGGGCAACACAGATACGCAGTATTTT	CASSLWGGNTDTQYF
NA	TRBV9	15	TRBJ1-4	TRBD1	TGTGCCAGCAGCGCCGAGGGACAGGCTAATGAAAAACTGTTTTTT	CASSAEGQANEKLFF
NA	TRBV7-9	14	TRBJ1-2	TRBD1	TGTGCCAGCGGAAAAGACAGGGGGCGGTGGGGCTACACCTTC	CASGKDRGRWGYTF